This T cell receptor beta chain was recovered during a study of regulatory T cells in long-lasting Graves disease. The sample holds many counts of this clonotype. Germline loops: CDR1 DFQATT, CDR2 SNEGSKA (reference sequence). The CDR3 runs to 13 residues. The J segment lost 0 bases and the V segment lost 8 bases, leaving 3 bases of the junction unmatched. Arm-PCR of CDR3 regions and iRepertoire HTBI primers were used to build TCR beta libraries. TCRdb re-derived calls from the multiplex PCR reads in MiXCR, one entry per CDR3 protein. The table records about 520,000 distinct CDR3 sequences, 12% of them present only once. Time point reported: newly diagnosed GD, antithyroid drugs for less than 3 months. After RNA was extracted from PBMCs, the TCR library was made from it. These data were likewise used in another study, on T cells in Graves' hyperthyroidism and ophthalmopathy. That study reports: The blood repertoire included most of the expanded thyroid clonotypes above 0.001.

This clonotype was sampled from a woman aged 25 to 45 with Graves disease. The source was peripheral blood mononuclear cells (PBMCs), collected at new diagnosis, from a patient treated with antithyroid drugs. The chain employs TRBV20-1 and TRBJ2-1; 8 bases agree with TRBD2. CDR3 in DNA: TGCAGTCTCGGGACTAGCTCCTACAATGAGCAGTTCTTC. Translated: CSLGTSSYNEQFF.